These 2 T cell receptor beta chains share one sample of origin, sequenced in a study of T-cell reconstitution after alpha-beta-depleted transplantation in children. As it was prepared, the TCRbeta library received unique molecular identifiers. In TCRdb, the PCR reads were re-called with MiXCR into one record per CDR3 protein. Among around 250,000 distinct CDR3 sequences, 8.2% were seen once, and the ten largest hold roughly 5.8%. Sequences were derived from PBMCs, mostly from graft donor cells, sampled 180 days after TCRalphabeta/CD19-depleted stem cell transplant. These receptors came from a male patient younger than 18 who had a stem cell transplant for acute lymphoblastic leukemia, so the T cells may come from the graft donor.

This clonotype was detected ten times or more. This sequence joins TRBV6-1 and TRBJ1-2, with no clear D. The CDR3 length is 15 residues. Trimming removed 0 bases at V and 4 bases at J, with 12 bases between. Germline V gene data show CDR1 as MNHNS and CDR2 as SASEGT. The CDR3 here is CASSEARWRIYGYTF. DNA of the CDR3: TGTGCCAGCAGTGAAGCGCGGTGGCGGATCTATGGCTACACCTTC.

This chain connects TRBV4-3 to TRBJ1-6, with a weak D call TRBD1 (5 bases). With 0 bases removed from V and 3 bases from J, the gap between germline ends came to 12 bases. The CDR3 has 17 residues. Per germline, CDR1 LGHNA and CDR2 YSLEER. CDR3 nucleotide sequence: TGCGCCAGCAGCCAAGATAGTGGGGGAGGCTATAATTCACCCCTCCACTTT. Amino acid sequence: CASSQDSGGGYNSPLHF.